Shown below are 12 T cell receptor beta chains from a single sample sequenced in a study of CD4 T cells in relation to SARS-CoV-2 and coronaviruses. The repertoire was sequenced with immunoSEQ multiplex PCR; TCRdb's copy has only in-frame clones and lacks some. Among about 64,000 clones listed, approximately 94% were seen once. The unexposed donors gave CD4+ T cells in about 2011-2018, prior to COVID-19. Input material: naive CD4+ T cells from PBMCs. As for subset: naive CD4+ T cells isolated by negative enrichment. The receptors derive from a human donor in good health.

This chain joins TRBV4-1 and TRBJ2-7; D gene ambiguous. V was cut by 1 base and J by 0 bases, with 7 bases left in between. CDR1 and CDR2 from the germline V gene are MGHRA and YSYEKL. The CDR3 has 14 residues. The CDR3 reads CASSQADNSYEQYF. The CDR3 DNA reads TGCGCCAGCAGCCAAGCTGACAACTCCTACGAGCAGTACTTC.

The chain is built from TRBV27 and TRBJ1-5; perhaps TRBD1 as D (6 bases). CDR1 and CDR2 (germline): MNHEY, SMNVEV (reference sequence). V lost 6 bases, J lost 6 bases, and 15 bases lay in between. This CDR3 is 14 amino acids long. In DNA form, the CDR3 reads TGTGCCAGCAGGGGGGGCTCAAGTCTTCAGCCCCAGCATTTT. Its translation is CASRGGSSLQPQHF.

V is TRBV5-4 and J is TRBJ2-7; 9 bases are a match to TRBD1. Germline V gene sequence: CDR1 SGHNT, CDR2 YYREEE (reference sequence). This CDR3 region has 14 residues. With V trimmed by 4 bases and J by 3 bases, 5 bases remained unmatched. CDR3 coding DNA: TGTGCCAGCAGCAAAGGGGGACAGGGCTACGAGCAGTACTTC. It encodes CASSKGGQGYEQYF.

This chain uses TRBV30 with TRBJ1-4; D possibly corresponds to TRBD1 (6 bases). Trimming removed 0 bases at V and 4 bases at J, with 15 bases between. The CDR3 covers 16 residues. Germline V gene sequence: CDR1 GTSNPN, CDR2 SVGIG (reference sequence). The CDR3 loop reads CAWSVHYREVNEKLFF. CDR3 DNA sequence: TGTGCCTGGAGTGTACACTACAGGGAGGTTAATGAAAAACTGTTTTTT.

The CDR3 region is CASSSPGTGGNYGYTF. In DNA form, the CDR3 reads TGCGCCAGCAGCTCACCCGGGACAGGGGGGAACTATGGCTACACCTTC. The chain recombines TRBV23-1 with TRBJ1-2; 11 nucleotides align to TRBD1. TRBV23-1 qualifies as an ORF whose function is uncertain. The length of the CDR3 is 16 residues. Unmatched junction bases numbered 8, after V lost 6 bases and J lost 2 bases.

The V call is TRBV4-2, the J call TRBJ2-7, with D uncertain. Trimming left V 0 bases short and J 4 bases short, with 7 bases between. The CDR3 consists of 13 residues. Looked up from germline, CDR1 is LGHNA and CDR2 is YNFKEQ. The CDR3 nucleotides read TGTGCCAGCAGCCAAGAGGGATTATACGAGCAGTACTTC. Residues: CASSQEGLYEQYF.

The V gene is TRBV24-1, the J gene TRBJ2-7; 8 positions match TRBD1. The CDR3 spans 16 residues. V gave up 4 bases and J gave up 2 bases; unmatched junction bases: 9. Germline-derived CDR1 and CDR2 are KGHDR and SFDVKD. CDR3 loop: CATSDSGGASPYEQYF. The CDR3 region has the DNA TGTGCCACCAGTGACTCAGGGGGCGCGTCTCCCTACGAGCAGTACTTC.

This clone was recorded once. The V gene is TRBV5-4, the J gene TRBJ2-7, with D tentatively TRBD1 or TRBD2 (5 bases each). The CDR3 covers 16 residues. Trimming cost V 0 bases and J 3 bases, with 16 bases left between them. The germline CDR1 and CDR2 sequences are SGHNT and YYREEE (reference sequence). CDR3 sequence: CASSLGLSGSIYEQYF. The CDR3 DNA reads TGTGCCAGCAGCTTGGGGTTGTCAGGGAGTATCTACGAGCAGTACTTC.

The J gene is TRBJ1-5, the V gene TRBV28; D might be TRBD1 (5 bases). The CDR3 has 14 amino acids. The V and J ends lost 6 bases and 4 bases respectively, with 13 bases between them. Germline loops: CDR1 MDHEN, CDR2 SYDVKM. In DNA form, the CDR3 reads TGTGCCAGCAGATCCGGGACGGCAAATCAGCCCCAGCATTTT. Its translation is CASRSGTANQPQHF.

This chain links TRBV7-6 with TRBJ2-7; possibly TRBD2 for D (6 bases). The V gene lost 0 bases and the J gene lost 2 bases, with 14 bases spanning the gap. Germline-derived CDR1 and CDR2 are SGHVS and FNYEAQ. This CDR3 is built from 16 residues. CDR3 coding DNA: TGTGCCAGCAGCTTAGCCCCCTGGCGGGAAACCTACGAGCAGTACTTC. Translated, it gives CASSLAPWRETYEQYF.

The chain is built from TRBV29-1 and TRBJ2-2, with D unresolved. V gave up 7 bases and J gave up 4 bases, with 16 bases separating them. This CDR3 has 14 amino acids. Germline CDR1 SQVTM, CDR2 ANQGSEA. The chain's CDR3 is CSAQAGRITGELFF. DNA of the CDR3: TGCAGCGCCCAAGCTGGGCGGATCACCGGGGAGCTGTTTTTT.

The chain has TRBV3-1 (or the pseudogene TRBV3-2) and TRBJ1-3, with no clear D. This CDR3 contains 15 residues. Germline CDR1 LGHDT, CDR2 YNNKEL (reference sequence). V lost 0 bases and J lost 3, with 9 bases in between. In DNA form, the CDR3 reads TGTGCCAGCAGCCAAGACAGCGGAAATGGAAACACCATATATTTT. Its protein product is CASSQDSGNGNTIYF.